These 28 T cell receptor beta chains share one sample of origin, sequenced in a study of CD4 and CD8 cells across lung adenocarcinoma regions. TCRdb re-analysed the PCR reads in MiXCR, keeping a single row per CDR3 protein. The sample shows roughly 2,900 distinct CDR3 sequences, around half of them seen only once. The sequenced material came from CD8+ T cells from the center of a lung tumor. The receptor source for this set is a male donor with lung adenocarcinoma. The CD4 and CD8 labels of this study may be unreliable.

The chain is built from TRBV6-4 and TRBJ1-1, with 10 bases lining up with TRBD1. Unmatched junction bases numbered 8, after V lost 6 bases and J lost 7 bases. The CDR3 covers 14 residues. The germline V gene encodes CDR1 MRHNA and CDR2 SNTAGT. The CDR3 sequence: CASRGDRGTGEAFF. For the CDR3, the DNA is TGTGCCAGCAGAGGGGACAGGGGAACGGGTGAAGCTTTCTTT.

This clonotype rates as medium-sized. The V call is TRBV7-2, the J call TRBJ2-1; D gene uncertain. Germline CDR1 is SGHTA and CDR2 is FQGNSA. The CDR3 is 15 amino acids. Trimming took off 5 bases at V and 4 bases at J, with 15 bases between the two ends. The CDR3 bases are TGTGCCAGCAGCCAACCCTTAGGTGGGTACAATGAGCAGTTCTTC. This sequence encodes CASSQPLGGYNEQFF.

The rearrangement links TRBV6-1 to TRBJ2-1, with D perhaps TRBD1 (5 bases). TRBJ2-7 matches the DNA end more closely, so the J call is doubtful. The length of the CDR3 is 12 residues. Germline assignment: CDR1 MNHNS and CDR2 SASEGT. CDR3 in DNA: TGTGCCAGCAGTGATGACAGTTACGAGCAGTACTTC. The encoded protein is CASSDDSYEQYF.

The chain joins TRBV6-1 to TRBJ2-6; D gene ambiguous. The CDR3 length is 15 residues. Germline CDR1 MNHNS, CDR2 SASEGT. Trimming cost V 3 bases and J 1 base, with 7 bases left between them. In DNA, the CDR3 is TGTGCCAGCAGTGAGACATCTTCTGGGGCCAACGTCCTGACTTTC. Translation gives CASSETSSGANVLTF.

J is TRBJ2-1 and V is TRBV7-2, with D possibly matching TRBD2 (6 bases). The V and J ends lost 0 bases and 13 bases respectively, with 25 bases between them. The CDR3 is 17 residues long. The germline V gene has CDR1 SGHTA and CDR2 FQGNSA. CDR3 region: CASSLARLVRAQETQFF. The CDR3 bases are TGTGCCAGCAGCTTAGCGAGACTAGTTAGGGCCCAAGAGACCCAGTTCTTC.

A few counts support this clonotype. V usage is TRBV27 and J usage is TRBJ2-3; D unresolved. Trimming pared 6 bases from V and 6 bases from J, leaving 16 bases between. Germline CDR1 MNHEY, CDR2 SMNVEV (reference sequence). The CDR3 covers 14 residues. This CDR3 is CASRTDFSGDTQYF. CDR3 nucleotides: TGTGCCAGCAGGACGGATTTTAGTGGCGATACGCAGTATTTT.

The V gene is TRBV5-4, the J gene TRBJ2-3; 7 bases are shared with TRBD1. J was trimmed by 3 bases and V by 5 bases; bases with no gene match: 3. This CDR3 comprises 13 residues. Germline lookup yields CDR1 SGHNT and CDR2 YYREEE (reference sequence). CDR3 in amino acids: CASRPTGTDTQYF. The DNA for the CDR3 is TGTGCCAGCAGACCGACAGGGACAGATACGCAGTATTTT.

V usage is TRBV6-1 and J usage is TRBJ2-5, with TRBD2 identical over 12 bases. V gave up 6 bases and J gave up 5 bases; unmatched junction bases: 7. The germline CDR1 and CDR2 sequences are MNHNS and SASEGT. The CDR3 spans 15 residues. In DNA form, the CDR3 reads TGTGCCAGCAGGAGACTAGCGGGGGATCTTGAGACCCAGTACTTC. Encoded protein: CASRRLAGDLETQYF.

Within the sample, this clonotype is medium-sized (0.01 to 0.1%). V is TRBV6-5 and J is TRBJ2-2, with D unresolved. The CDR3 sequence is 15 residues long. Trimming took 3 bases from V and 0 from J, leaving 8 bases between them. The germline gives CDR1 MNHEY, CDR2 SVGAGI. The CDR3: CASSYGQPNTGELFF. CDR3 DNA sequence: TGTGCCAGCAGTTATGGGCAGCCGAACACCGGGGAGCTGTTTTTT.

By sample fraction, this clonotype is medium-sized (0.01 to 0.1%). The rearrangement uses TRBV6-5 and TRBJ2-1; 9 bases match TRBD1. Germline CDR1 reads MNHEY; CDR2 reads SVGAGI. V lost 4 bases, J lost 5 bases, and 15 bases stayed unmatched. There are 18 residues in the CDR3. CDR3 sequence: CASSLTYIRDRVNNEQFF. CDR3 sequence (DNA): TGTGCCAGCAGTTTAACCTACATCCGGGACAGGGTGAACAATGAGCAGTTCTTC.

This clonotype was observed once. A much larger clone differs by one base, so this may be a read error. The V call is TRBV6-1, the J call TRBJ2-4; a weak D match, TRBD2 (5 bases). This CDR3 spans 11 amino acids. Trimming took off 7 bases at V and 13 bases at J, with 14 bases between the two ends. Looked up from germline, CDR1 is MNHNS and CDR2 is SASEGT. CDR3 protein: CASKRMREQYF. The CDR3 DNA reads as TGTGCCAGCAAGCGCATGAGGGAGCAGTACTTC.

The chain carries TRBV5-4 and TRBJ2-3; no reliable D call. Trimming removed 4 bases from V and 4 bases from J, with 16 bases in between. The CDR3 contains 15 residues. CDR1 and CDR2 (germline): SGHNT, YYREEE (reference sequence). The CDR3 DNA reads TGTGCCAGCAGCCGAGATGGATACCGCGCAGATACGCAGTATTTT. Translating it yields CASSRDGYRADTQYF.

The chain uses TRBV6-1 and TRBJ2-1; the D gene is possibly TRBD1 (6 bases). The J call may be wrong; the DNA end is better matched by TRBJ2-7. The CDR3 has 15 residues. Germline V lookup: CDR1 MNHNS, CDR2 SASEGT. CDR3 DNA: TGTGCCAGCAAACTCCTTGGACAGAGAGACTACGAGCAGTACTTC. The encoded protein is CASKLLGQRDYEQYF.

Worth noting for this clonotype: Germline is not matched at one junction end, which may reflect a read error. This chain joins TRBV6-1 and TRBJ2-3; tentatively, D is TRBD2 (7 bases). Per the germline V gene, CDR1 is MNHNS and CDR2 is SASEGT. The CDR3 extends over 14 amino acids. CDR3 bases: TGTGGCAGCAGGGGCCCGGGGGGCACAGACACGCAGTATTTT. The encoded protein is CGSRGPGGTDTQYF.

The rearrangement uses TRBV6-1 and TRBJ2-1; TRBD2 agrees at 9 bases. J gave up 7 bases and V 7 bases, and 11 bases lay outside the gene matches. Germline V gives CDR1 MNHNS, CDR2 SASEGT. The CDR3 extends over 15 amino acids. This CDR3 reads CASTWAGGGRNEQFF. The CDR3 region has the DNA TGTGCCAGCACCTGGGCGGGGGGGGGTAGGAATGAGCAGTTCTTC.

The chain uses TRBV6-1 and TRBJ2-1; TRBD1 aligns across 7 bases. Matching the DNA end better, TRBJ2-7 makes the J call doubtful. Germline CDR1 is MNHNS and CDR2 is SASEGT. The CDR3 contains 14 residues. DNA for the CDR3: TGTGCCAGCAGTAATAGGGGGCGCGGGTACGAGCAGTACTTC. Encoded protein: CASSNRGRGYEQYF.

This chain joins TRBV6-1 and TRBJ2-3; D not certain. The V end was cut by 7 bases, the J end by 1 base, with 9 bases between. Per the germline V gene, CDR1 is MNHNS and CDR2 is SASEGT. The CDR3 covers 13 residues. The CDR3 bases are TGTGCCAGCAATAGGGAACGCACAGATACGCAGTATTTT. Its protein is CASNRERTDTQYF.

This clonotype is categorized as medium-sized. The J gene is TRBJ2-1, the V gene TRBV7-8; a possible D gene is TRBD1 (6 bases). The germline gives CDR1 SGHVS, CDR2 FQNEAQ. The CDR3 totals 14 residues. Trimming removed 4 bases at V and 6 bases at J, with 13 bases between. For the CDR3, the DNA is TGTGCCAGCAGCTCTGGGGACAACCTCAATGAGCAGTTCTTC. The encoded protein is CASSSGDNLNEQFF.

Within the sample, this clonotype is medium-sized. Just one base apart from a much larger clone, this may be a read error. This chain joins TRBV6-1 and TRBJ2-5; 10 positions agree with TRBD2. In germline, CDR1 is MNHNS, CDR2 SASEGT. V shed 6 bases and J 11 bases; nucleotides not matched to a gene: 18. The CDR3 has 16 amino acids. The CDR3 coding sequence is TGTGCCAGCAGAGAATCCGGGACTAGCGACCCTACTGAGCAGTACTTC. It is translated as CASRESGTSDPTEQYF.

By sample share, this clonotype is medium-sized. V and J are TRBV6-5 and TRBJ2-1, with D perhaps TRBD1 (5 bases). Gene TRBJ2-7 matches the end of the DNA better, so the J call may be wrong. The CDR3 totals 15 residues. Germline assignment: CDR1 MNHEY and CDR2 SVGAGI. The CDR3 here is CASSYETASSYEQYF. DNA for the CDR3: TGTGCCAGCAGTTACGAGACAGCTAGCTCCTACGAGCAGTACTTC.

This chain connects TRBV11-3 to TRBJ2-1, with D tentatively TRBD2 (5 bases). V lost 3 bases, J lost 8 bases, and 20 bases lay in between. Per the germline V gene, CDR1 is SGHNT and CDR2 is YENEEA. The CDR3 is 16 amino acids. CDR3 DNA sequence: TGTGCCAGCAGCTTGGCTACGAGGCTAGCCGGCGATGAGCAGTTCTTC. This gives the protein CASSLATRLAGDEQFF.

Regarding this clonotype: The junction departs from germline at one end; a sequencing error may be responsible. The chain employs TRBV7-7 and TRBJ2-3; 7 nucleotides match TRBD1. The germline V gene has CDR1 SSHAT and CDR2 FNYEAQ (reference sequence). The length of the CDR3 is 15 residues. The CDR3 loop is CASSPRDSSTDTQYF. The DNA of the CDR3 is TGTGCTAGCAGCCCCCGGGACAGCAGCACAGATACGCAGTATTTT.

In DNA form, the CDR3 reads TGTGCCAGCAGTCCCCAGGGTGGGAGCGGGGAGCTGTTTTTT. Amino acids: CASSPQGGSGELFF. The chain couples TRBV27 to TRBJ2-2; D is tentatively TRBD1 or TRBD2 (5 bases each). V was pared by 5 bases and J by 7 bases, with 14 bases between. The length of the CDR3 is 14 residues. Per the germline V gene, CDR1 is MNHEY and CDR2 is SMNVEV (reference sequence).

This sequence joins TRBV7-6 and TRBJ2-3, with unresolved D. V was pared by 3 bases and J by 6 bases, with 22 bases between. The CDR3 has 17 amino acids. CDR1 and CDR2 (germline): SGHVS, FNYEAQ. The CDR3 is CASSFLASEVRWDTQYF. CDR3 in DNA: TGTGCCAGCAGCTTTTTGGCTAGTGAGGTCAGATGGGATACGCAGTATTTT. The complete variable domain, with remaining parts taken from reference TRBV7-6 and TRBJ2-3, reads GAGVSQSPRYKVTKRGQDVALRCDPISGHVSLYWYRQALGQGPEFLTYFNYEAQQDKSGLPNDRFSAERPEGSISTLTIQRTEQRDSAMYRCASSFLASEVRWDTQYFGPGTRLTVL.

V is TRBV7-9 and J is TRBJ1-2; 8 positions agree with TRBD1. V dropped 4 bases and J dropped 6; count of bases not matched to a gene: 10. The germline CDR1 and CDR2 sequences are SEHNR and FQNEAQ (reference sequence). The CDR3 extends over 15 amino acids. CDR3 sequence: CASSYPGGARDGYTF. CDR3 sequence (DNA): TGTGCCAGCAGCTACCCAGGGGGCGCAAGAGATGGCTACACCTTC.

This clonotype was seen just once. The junction does not match germline at one end; this may be a read error. The rearrangement links TRBV27 to TRBJ2-1; 9 bases match TRBD2. In germline, CDR1 is MNHEY, CDR2 SMNVEV (reference sequence). CDR3 size: 16 residues. The CDR3 DNA follows: TGTGCCAGCATGTGCCGACTGGCGGGGGGGACAGATAAGCAGTTCTTT. It translates to CASMCRLAGGTDKQFF.

By proportion, this clonotype is medium-sized. The J gene is TRBJ2-1, the V gene TRBV6-2 or TRBV6-3; 10 nucleotides match TRBD2. CDR1 is MNHEY, CDR2 SVGEGT, per germline. This CDR3 contains 18 residues. The ends lost 0 bases at V and 4 bases at J; junction bases unmatched: 9. The CDR3 is CASSYSTLAGGDYNEQFF. DNA of the CDR3: TGTGCCAGCAGTTACTCCACATTAGCGGGAGGTGATTACAATGAGCAGTTCTTC.

The CDR3 protein is CSASAEQFF. As DNA, the CDR3 is TGCAGTGCGTCCGCCGAGCAGTTCTTC. The V call is TRBV20-1, the J call TRBJ2-1; D gene uncertain. Germline CDR1 DFQATT, CDR2 SNEGSKA (reference sequence). Trimming took off 6 bases at V and 10 bases at J, with 7 bases between the two ends. The CDR3 is 9 amino acids.